This T cell receptor (beta chain) is from a study of neurological immune-mediated disorders. In this sample, this clonotype turned up many times. The germline V gene encodes CDR1 SGHRS and CDR2 YFSETQ. The CDR3 consists of 11 residues. Trimming stripped 7 bases from V and 7 bases from J, with 8 bases between. As for time point: longitudinal time-point 1 (baseline). The authors made cDNA by 5'RACE with 10-nucleotide random UMIs. TCRdb processed the 5' RACE reads anew with MiXCR; each CDR3 protein has one entry. The table lists tens of thousands of distinct CDR3 sequences, under 4% of them singletons. The chain carries TRBV5-1 and TRBJ2-2; no firm D call. The material sequenced was PBMCs. This TCR derives from a woman aged 60-70 years with multiple sclerosis. CDR3 nucleotides: TGCGCCAGCGTGGGTAGCGGGGAGCTGTTTTTT. It yields the protein CASVGSGELFF.